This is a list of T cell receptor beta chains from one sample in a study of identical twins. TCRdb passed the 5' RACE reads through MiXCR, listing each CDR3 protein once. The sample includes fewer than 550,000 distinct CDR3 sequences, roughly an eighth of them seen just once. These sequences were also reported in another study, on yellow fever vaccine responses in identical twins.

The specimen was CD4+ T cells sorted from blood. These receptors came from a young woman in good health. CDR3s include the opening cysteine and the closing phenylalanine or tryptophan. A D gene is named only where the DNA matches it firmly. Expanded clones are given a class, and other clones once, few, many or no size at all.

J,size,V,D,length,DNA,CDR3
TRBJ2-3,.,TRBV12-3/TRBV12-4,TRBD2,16,TGTGCCAGCAGTCTTCGGGTTAGCGGGGTGACAGATACGCAGTATTTT,CASSLRVSGVTDTQYF
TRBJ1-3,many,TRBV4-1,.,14,TGCGCCAGCAGCCAAAGCGGCTCTGGAAACACCATATATTTT,CASSQSGSGNTIYF
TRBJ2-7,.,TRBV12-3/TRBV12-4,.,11,TGTGCCAGCAGTTCCATGACAGAGCAGTACTTC,CASSSMTEQYF
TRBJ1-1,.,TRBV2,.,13,TGTGCCAGCAGTGTTGAGAACATCGGGGTCGCTTTCTTT,CASSVENIGVAFF
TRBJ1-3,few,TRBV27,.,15,TGTGCCAGCAGTTCCCGCGGGGAGGGGTACCACACCATATATTTT,CASSSRGEGYHTIYF
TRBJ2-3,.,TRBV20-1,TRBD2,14,TGCAGTGCTATTCTAGCGGGGGTGGCAGATACGCAGTATTTT,CSAILAGVADTQYF
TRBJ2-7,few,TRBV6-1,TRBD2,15,TGTTCCAGCATGAGGACTAGCGGGAGCTCCTACGAGCAGTACTTC,CSSMRTSGSSYEQYF
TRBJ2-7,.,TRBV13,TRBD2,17,TGTGCCAGTCGCTCCGGGACTAGCGGGAGTATATCCTACGAGCAGTACTTC,CASRSGTSGSISYEQYF
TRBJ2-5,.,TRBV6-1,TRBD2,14,TGTGCCAGCAGTCGGGGGGGAGTGGCAGAGACCCAGTACTTC,CASSRGGVAETQYF
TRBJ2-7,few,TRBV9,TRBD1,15,TGTGCCAGCAGCACCTCGGCCGCGGGACAGGGGGAGCAGTACTTC,CASSTSAAGQGEQYF
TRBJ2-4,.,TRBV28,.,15,TGTGCCAGCAGTTACAGTCTATTAGCCAAAAACATTCAGTACTTC,CASSYSLLAKNIQYF
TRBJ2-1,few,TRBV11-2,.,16,TGTGCCAGCAGCTTAGAGGGTCGAGCCTCCTACAATGAGCAGTTCTTC,CASSLEGRASYNEQFF
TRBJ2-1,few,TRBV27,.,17,TGTGCCAGCAGTTTAAGGATGGGCCGCGCGGGGTATAATGAGCAGTTCTTC,CASSLRMGRAGYNEQFF
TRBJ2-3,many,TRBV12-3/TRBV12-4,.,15,TGTGCCAGCAGTAACGTGAGGGGGGGCACAGATACGCAGTATTTT,CASSNVRGGTDTQYF
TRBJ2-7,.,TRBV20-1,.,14,TGCAGTGCTGGTGTTTTAGGGGGAGGCTACGAGCAGTACTTC,CSAGVLGGGYEQYF
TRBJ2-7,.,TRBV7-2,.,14,TGTGCCAGCAGCCTAGAACCCACCATCCACGAGCAGTACTTC,CASSLEPTIHEQYF
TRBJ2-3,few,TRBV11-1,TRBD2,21,TGTGCCAGCAGCTTAGGGCCGGGACTAGCGGTTACCAGGTCTAGCACAGATACGCAGTATTTT,CASSLGPGLAVTRSSTDTQYF
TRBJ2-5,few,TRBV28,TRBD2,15,TGTGCCAGCAGCCGACCTAGCGGGAGGGGGGAGACCCAGTACTTC,CASSRPSGRGETQYF
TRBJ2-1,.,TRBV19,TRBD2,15,TGTGCCAGTAGCGCCATGAGCGGGAGGCCGGATGAGCAGTTCTTC,CASSAMSGRPDEQFF
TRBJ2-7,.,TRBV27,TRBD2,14,TGTGCCAGCACCCTTAGCGGGGATCTTGGAAAGCAGTACTTC,CASTLSGDLGKQYF
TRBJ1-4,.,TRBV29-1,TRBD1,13,TGCAGCGCTGGGCGCGACAGGGGCGAAAAACTGTTTTTT,CSAGRDRGEKLFF
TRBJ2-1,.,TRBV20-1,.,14,TGCAGTGCTAGGAGGTCGAGCTCCTACAATGAGCAGTTCTTC,CSARRSSSYNEQFF
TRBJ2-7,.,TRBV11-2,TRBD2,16,TGTGCCAGCAGCTTAGTACGGACTAGCGGGAGCTACGAGCAGTACTTC,CASSLVRTSGSYEQYF
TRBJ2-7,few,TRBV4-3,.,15,TGCGCCAGCAGCCAAGCTCCGGACAGCCCCTACGAGCAGTACTTC,CASSQAPDSPYEQYF
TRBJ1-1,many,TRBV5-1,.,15,TGCGCCAGCAGCCGGGAATCGGGAGGGGACACTGAAGCTTTCTTT,CASSRESGGDTEAFF
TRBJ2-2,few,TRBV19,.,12,TGTGCCAGATCCCGGGACACCGGGGAGCTGTTTTTT,CARSRDTGELFF
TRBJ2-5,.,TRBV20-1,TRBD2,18,TGCAGTGCTAGAGATATCGTAGCGGGGGGACTATTCCAAGAGACCCAGTACTTC,CSARDIVAGGLFQETQYF
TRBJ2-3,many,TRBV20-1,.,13,TGCAGTGCTAGTGGCGGGAGCACAGATACGCAGTATTTT,CSASGGSTDTQYF
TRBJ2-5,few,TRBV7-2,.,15,TGTGCCAGCAGCTTAGAAGGGAGTCGACGAGAGACCCAGTACTTC,CASSLEGSRRETQYF
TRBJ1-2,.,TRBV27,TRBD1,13,TGTGCCAGCAGTTTAGACAGGGTCGGAGGCTACACCTTC,CASSLDRVGGYTF
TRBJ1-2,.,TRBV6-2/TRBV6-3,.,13,TGTGCCAGCAGTTACAGCGGGACGGCAGGCTACACCTTC,CASSYSGTAGYTF
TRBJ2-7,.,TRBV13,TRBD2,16,TGTGCCAGCAGCGAACTAGCGGAGGGACCCTTCTACGAGCAGTACTTC,CASSELAEGPFYEQYF
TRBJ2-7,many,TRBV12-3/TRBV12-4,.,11,TGTGCCAGCGGATTCAAATACGAGCAGTACTTC,CASGFKYEQYF
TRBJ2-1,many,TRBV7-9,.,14,TGTGCCAGCAGCTCAAGACTGGACAGAATCCACCAGTTCTTC,CASSSRLDRIHQFF
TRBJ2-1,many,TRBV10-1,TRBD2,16,TGCGCCAGCAGTGTAGCAGGGACTAGCGGGAGAAATGAGCAGTTCTTC,CASSVAGTSGRNEQFF
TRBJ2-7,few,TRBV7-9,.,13,TGTGCCAGCAGCTTACGCCCCGAGGGGGAGCAGTACTTC,CASSLRPEGEQYF
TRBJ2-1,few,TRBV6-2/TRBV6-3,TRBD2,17,TGTGCCAGCAGTACCTCCCGACTAGCGGCCACCTACAATGAGCAGTTCTTC,CASSTSRLAATYNEQFF
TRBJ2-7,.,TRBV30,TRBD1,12,TGTGCCTGGAAACAGGGGGACCGCGAGCAGTACTTC,CAWKQGDREQYF
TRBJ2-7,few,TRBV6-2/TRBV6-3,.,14,TGTGCCAGCGGCAGGCGGCAGGAATCCTACGAGCAGTACTTC,CASGRRQESYEQYF